Listed here are 32 T cell receptor beta chains from one sample, sequenced in a study of cytotoxic CD8 clonotypes in ibrutinib-treated CLL. Assay: immunoSEQ multiplex PCR; the TCRdb copy retains only in-frame clones and omits some. The sample has 35,000 to 55,000 clones; roughly two thirds are singletons. The material was PBMCs, obtained after 12 months of ibrutinib treatment. These receptors were taken from a human donor with chronic lymphocytic leukemia.

The chain recombines TRBV5-1 with TRBJ1-3; D uncertain. This CDR3 spans 12 amino acids. With 4 bases removed from V and 2 bases from J, the gap between germline ends came to 4 bases. CDR1 and CDR2 from the germline V gene are SGHRS and YFSETQ. This CDR3 reads CASSVTGNTIYF. CDR3 nucleotides: TGCGCCAGCAGCGTGACTGGAAACACCATATATTTT.

The chain combines TRBV29-1 with TRBJ2-7; TRBD1 matches at 8 bases. J lost 4 bases, V lost 3 bases, and 8 bases had no gene match. Germline V lookup: CDR1 SQVTM, CDR2 ANQGSEA. The CDR3 is made up of 14 amino acids. DNA of the CDR3: TGCAGCGTTGACGGACAGGGCCCTCCTTACGAGCAGTACTTC. Translated, it gives CSVDGQGPPYEQYF.

The chain employs TRBV28 and TRBJ2-5; tentative D call: TRBD1 (5 bases). This CDR3 comprises 15 residues. CDR1 and CDR2 (germline): MDHEN, SYDVKM. Between the trimmed V and J ends, which lost 7 bases and 0 bases, there was a span of 15 bases. The CDR3 nucleotides are TGTGCCAGCACCCCTTATAAGGGGTACCAAGAGACCCAGTACTTC. Amino acids: CASTPYKGYQETQYF.

This clone is a singleton in its sample. The genes are TRBV30 and TRBJ1-4; possibly TRBD1 for D (5 bases). This CDR3 spans 14 amino acids. CDR1 and CDR2 from the germline V gene are GTSNPN and SVGIG (reference sequence). V was trimmed by 2 bases and J by 8 bases, leaving 15 bases between them. DNA of the CDR3: TGTGCCTGGAGTTGGACACTCTCTGGGGAAAAACTGTTTTTT. Translation gives CAWSWTLSGEKLFF. Drawing the rest from reference TRBV30 and TRBJ1-4, the complete variable domain is SQTIHQWPATLVQPVGSPLSLECTVEGTSNPNLYWYRQAAGRGLQLLFYSVGIGQISSEVPQNLSASRPQDRQFILSSKKLLLSDSGFYLCAWSWTLSGEKLFFGSGTQLSVL.

The V and J genes are TRBV12-2 and TRBJ2-7; the table's D call, TRBD2, has no DNA check behind it. TRBV12-2 is noted as a pseudogene. The CDR3 has 16 amino acids. The CDR3 region is CVCGLMWGDRSYEQYF. CDR3 bases: TGTGTTTGCGGGCTTATGTGGGGTGACCGATCCTACGAGCAGTACTTC.

There are a few counts of this clone. The chain carries TRBV5-1 and TRBJ1-4; the D is unclear. The V gene's germline CDR1 is SGHRS and CDR2 YFSETQ. Trimming took 2 bases from V and 0 from J, leaving 14 bases between them. The CDR3 spans 17 residues. CDR3 coding DNA: TGCGCCAGCAGCTTTGGAACCGACTCCACAACTAATGAAAAACTGTTTTTT. As protein: CASSFGTDSTTNEKLFF.

This clone was observed a few times. The rearrangement uses TRBV19 and TRBJ2-2; D remains ambiguous. The CDR3 has 13 residues. Germline values: CDR1 LNHDA, CDR2 SQIVND (reference sequence). Trimming stripped 7 bases from V and 6 bases from J, with 12 bases between. Here the CDR3 DNA reads TGTGCCAGTACCTCCCCCGGTGCCGGGGAGCTGTTTTTT. It translates to CASTSPGAGELFF.

This clone has just one count. V usage is TRBV15 and J usage is TRBJ2-3, with a possible D match to TRBD2 (6 bases). Germline V gene lookup returns CDR1 LNHNV and CDR2 YYDKDF (reference sequence). This CDR3 is 13 amino acids long. Trimming stripped 0 bases from V and 11 bases from J, with 12 bases between. The CDR3 sequence is CATSRDGAGKQYF. The CDR3 DNA follows: TGTGCCACCAGCAGAGATGGGGCGGGAAAGCAGTATTTT.

The rearrangement joins TRBV15 to TRBJ2-7; D uncertain. There are 14 residues in the CDR3. Germline V gene data show CDR1 as LNHNV and CDR2 as YYDKDF (reference sequence). Trimming took off 6 bases at V and 2 bases at J, with 14 bases between the two ends. CDR3 in DNA: TGTGCCACCAGTAACGGAAGAACTACCTACGAGCAGTACTTC. Protein: CATSNGRTTYEQYF.

J is TRBJ1-2 and V is TRBV4-1; unclear D gene. The germline V gene encodes CDR1 MGHRA and CDR2 YSYEKL. The CDR3 has 17 residues. V shed 0 bases and J shed 8 bases, with 22 bases lying between them. The CDR3 loop reads CASSQDLSTLRVMGYTF. The CDR3 DNA sequence: TGCGCCAGCAGCCAAGATCTTAGCACCCTCCGTGTGATGGGCTACACCTTC.

This clone was recorded at least ten times. This rearrangement joins TRBV6-6 to TRBJ1-5; 7 bases are shared with TRBD1. V dropped 7 bases and J dropped 0; count of bases not matched to a gene: 9. Germline values: CDR1 MNHNY, CDR2 SVGAGI (reference sequence). The length of the CDR3 is 16 residues. CDR3 region: CASTRTGRYSNQPQHF. DNA of the CDR3: TGTGCCAGCACGCGGACAGGAAGGTATAGCAATCAGCCCCAGCATTTT.

The rearrangement joins TRBV18 to TRBJ2-2; no reliable D call. In germline, CDR1 is KGHSH, CDR2 LQKENI. The CDR3 consists of 14 residues. V was cut by 0 bases and J by 4 bases, with 6 bases left in between. The CDR3 here is CASSPPGFTGELFF. CDR3 bases: TGTGCCAGCTCACCACCAGGGTTCACCGGGGAGCTGTTTTTT.

This chain links TRBV15 with TRBJ1-4, with D possibly being TRBD1 (5 bases). CDR3 length: 15 amino acids. V shed 4 bases and J shed 3 bases, with 12 bases lying between them. Germline V gene lookup returns CDR1 LNHNV and CDR2 YYDKDF (reference sequence). The CDR3 region is CATSNRQLSNEKLFF. The DNA of the CDR3 is TGTGCCACCAGCAACAGACAGCTATCTAATGAAAAACTGTTTTTT.

This clone was observed a handful of times. J is TRBJ1-4 and V is TRBV28; D not resolved. CDR3 length: 15 residues. The germline V gene encodes CDR1 MDHEN and CDR2 SYDVKM. V was clipped by 3 bases and J by 2 bases, with 10 bases between them. This CDR3 is CASSFTGSTNEKLFF. CDR3 bases: TGTGCCAGCAGTTTTACTGGGAGTACTAATGAAAAACTGTTTTTT.

This rearrangement joins TRBV19 to TRBJ1-5; TRBD1 matches 9 bases. The J segment lost 4 bases and the V segment lost 9 bases, leaving 7 bases of the junction unmatched. Germline assignment: CDR1 LNHDA and CDR2 SQIVND (reference sequence). The CDR3 runs 14 residues. The CDR3 DNA reads TGTGCCAGCCATAGCGGGACAGGGAATCAGCCCCAGCATTTT. Translation gives CASHSGTGNQPQHF.

The chain recombines TRBV5-4 with TRBJ2-1; D is unresolved. CDR3 length: 11 amino acids. The germline CDR1 and CDR2 sequences are SGHNT and YYREEE (reference sequence). With 1 base removed from V and 8 bases from J, the gap between germline ends came to 4 bases. The DNA of the CDR3 is TGTGCCAGCAGCTTGTTGTATGAGCAGTTCTTC. As protein: CASSLLYEQFF.

This clone qualifies as medium-sized. The chain is built from TRBV7-9 and TRBJ2-7; 9 bases map to TRBD1. The trim removed 3 bases at V and 6 bases at J, leaving 6 bases unmatched. The CDR3 runs 14 residues. Germline V CDR1 and CDR2: SEHNR, FQNEAQ (reference sequence). The CDR3 coding sequence is TGTGCCAGCAGCTTTTCCACAGGGGGCCCCGAGCAGTACTTC. Residues: CASSFSTGGPEQYF.

The rearrangement uses TRBV5-4 and TRBJ1-2; D is uncertain. Trimming cost V 4 bases and J 7 bases, with 17 bases left between them. The CDR3 contains 14 residues. Per the germline V gene, CDR1 is SGHNT and CDR2 is YYREEE (reference sequence). The CDR3 reads CASSPGHPGGGYTF. The CDR3 nucleotides read TGTGCCAGCAGCCCGGGCCACCCGGGCGGTGGCTACACCTTC.

V usage is TRBV6-1 and J usage is TRBJ1-4; TRBD1 is a possible D gene (6 bases). The CDR3 sequence is 15 residues long. Trimming took off 2 bases at V and 8 bases at J, with 15 bases between the two ends. Germline lookup yields CDR1 MNHNS and CDR2 SASEGT. The CDR3 here is CASSEFGGQAEKLFF. The CDR3 DNA follows: TGTGCCAGCAGTGAATTTGGGGGCCAGGCGGAAAAACTGTTTTTT.

As to this clone: One end of the junction varies from germline; a read error may be responsible. The V call is TRBV15, the J call TRBJ2-7; the match to TRBD1 covers 8 bases. This CDR3 is built from 16 residues. The germline CDR1 and CDR2 sequences are LNHNV and YYDKDF (reference sequence). The CDR3 here is CATSGDRGSFTYEQYF. The CDR3 DNA follows: TGTGCCACCAGCGGAGACAGGGGAAGTTTCACCTACGAGCAGTACTTC.

The rearrangement links TRBV30 to TRBJ1-1; tentatively, D is TRBD1 (5 bases). The V end was cut by 3 bases, the J end by 1 base, with 15 bases between. This CDR3 contains 15 residues. Germline V gene lookup returns CDR1 GTSNPN and CDR2 SVGIG (reference sequence). In DNA form, the CDR3 reads TGTGCCTGGAGGATGTTGGGGACGGCGAACACTGAAGCTTTCTTT. As protein: CAWRMLGTANTEAFF.

The chain couples TRBV7-3 to TRBJ1-5; no clear D gene. V shed 5 bases and J shed 7 bases, with 9 bases lying between them. Germline loops: CDR1 SGHTA, CDR2 FQGTGA. The CDR3 is made up of 12 amino acids. The CDR3 coding sequence is TGTGCCAGCAGCAATCCCGGGCAGCCCCAGCATTTT. It translates to CASSNPGQPQHF.

The rearrangement links TRBV19 to TRBJ2-3, with 12 bases lining up with TRBD2. Germline lookup yields CDR1 LNHDA and CDR2 SQIVND (reference sequence). The J segment lost 6 bases and the V segment lost 3 bases, leaving 10 bases of the junction unmatched. The CDR3 length is 17 residues. CDR3 DNA: TGTGCCAGTAGTATCGGGTCTAGCGGGGGGGCCGCGGATACGCAGTATTTT. Translating it yields CASSIGSSGGAADTQYF.

The chain recombines TRBV6-5 with TRBJ2-3, with TRBD2 matching over 8 bases. V gave up 2 bases and J gave up 2 bases; unmatched junction bases: 3. Germline CDR1 and CDR2: MNHEY and SVGAGI. The CDR3 runs 15 residues. This CDR3 is CASSYTAGDTDTQYF. In DNA, the CDR3 is TGTGCCAGCAGTTACACAGCGGGGGACACAGATACGCAGTATTTT.

The rearrangement joins TRBV7-3 to TRBJ2-3; D perhaps matches TRBD1 (5 bases). CDR1 and CDR2 from the germline V gene are SGHTA and FQGTGA. V was pared by 5 bases and J by 2 bases, with 8 bases between. The CDR3 totals 13 residues. As DNA, the CDR3 is TGTGCCAGCAGCCAACAGGCCACAGATACGCAGTATTTT. Translation gives CASSQQATDTQYF.

This clone was observed a handful of times. J is TRBJ2-2 and V is TRBV25-1, with TRBD1 matching 7 bases. Trimming cost V 6 bases and J 5 bases; bases outside gene matches: 3. Germline CDR1 is MGHDK and CDR2 is SYGVNS. This CDR3 spans 13 amino acids. The CDR3 DNA sequence: TGTGCCAGCAGCGGGACAGTTACCGGGGAGCTGTTTTTT. Translating it yields CASSGTVTGELFF.

V is TRBV5-1 and J is TRBJ2-7; possibly TRBD2 for D (7 bases). V lost 4 bases to trimming and J lost 3 bases, with 14 bases between them. Germline-derived CDR1 and CDR2 are SGHRS and YFSETQ. CDR3 length: 14 amino acids. The CDR3 is CASSGRRGGYEQYF. In DNA, the CDR3 is TGCGCCAGCAGCGGAAGAAGGGGGGGCTACGAGCAGTACTTC.

In this sample, this clone turned up a few times. The chain is built from TRBV7-8 and TRBJ1-4; D not certain. CDR3 length: 14 amino acids. V was clipped by 2 bases and J by 13 bases, with 17 bases between them. Germline loops: CDR1 SGHVS, CDR2 FQNEAQ. Here the CDR3 reads CASSLWRGLEGLFF. The CDR3 DNA sequence: TGTGCCAGCAGCTTATGGCGGGGATTGGAAGGACTGTTTTTT.

DNA of the CDR3: TGCGCCAGCAGCTTGTGGGGGAACACTGAAGCTTTCTTT. Residues: CASSLWGNTEAFF. The chain couples TRBV5-1 to TRBJ1-1; D remains unclear. Germline V lookup: CDR1 SGHRS, CDR2 YFSETQ. The CDR3 is 13 residues long. V lost 1 base to trimming and J lost 1 base, with 5 bases between them.

The table lists this clone with a count of one. The rearrangement uses TRBV11-1 and TRBJ2-7, with D possibly being TRBD1 (5 bases). V shed 5 bases and J shed 1 base, with 6 bases lying between them. The V gene's germline CDR1 is SGHAT and CDR2 FQDESV (reference sequence). The CDR3 contains 12 residues. The CDR3 DNA sequence: TGTGCCAGCAGCAGGGGATCCTACGAGCAGTACTTC. Amino acids: CASSRGSYEQYF. The full variable domain, its missing parts supplied by reference TRBV11-1 and TRBJ2-7, is EAEVAQSPRYKITEKSQAVAFWCDPISGHATLYWYRQILGQGPELLVQFQDESVVDDSQLPKDRFSAERLKGVDSTLKIQPAELGDSAMYLCASSRGSYEQYFGPGTRLTVT.

The rearrangement joins TRBV27 to TRBJ1-2, with D possibly TRBD1 on 5 matching bases. Germline assignment: CDR1 MNHEY and CDR2 SMNVEV (reference sequence). V was pared by 6 bases and J by 8 bases, with 13 bases between. The CDR3 loop spans 12 amino acids. The CDR3 DNA reads TGTGCCAGCAGGGGGGGGTATTGGGGCTACACCTTC. Residues: CASRGGYWGYTF.

This chain connects TRBV5-1 to TRBJ1-1, with TRBD1 identical over 9 bases. J was trimmed by 6 bases and V by 5 bases; bases with no gene match: 5. The CDR3 consists of 13 residues. CDR1 is SGHRS and CDR2 is YFSETQ in the germline V gene. CDR3 DNA: TGCGCCAGCAGGGACAGGGGAATCTCTGAAGCTTTCTTT. The encoded protein is CASRDRGISEAFF.